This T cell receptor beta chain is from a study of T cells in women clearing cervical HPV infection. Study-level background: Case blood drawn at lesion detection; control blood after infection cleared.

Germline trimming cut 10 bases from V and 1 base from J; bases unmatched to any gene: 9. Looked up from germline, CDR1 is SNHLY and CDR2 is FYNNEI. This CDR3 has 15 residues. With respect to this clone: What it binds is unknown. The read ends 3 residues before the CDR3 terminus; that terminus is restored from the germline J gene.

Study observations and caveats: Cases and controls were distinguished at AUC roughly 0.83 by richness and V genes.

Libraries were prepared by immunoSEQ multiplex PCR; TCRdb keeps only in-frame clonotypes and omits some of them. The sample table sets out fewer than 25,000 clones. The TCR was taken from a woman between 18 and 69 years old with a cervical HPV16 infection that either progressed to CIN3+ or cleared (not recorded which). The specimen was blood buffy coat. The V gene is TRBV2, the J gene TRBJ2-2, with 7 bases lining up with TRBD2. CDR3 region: CAKSGGSVNTGELFF. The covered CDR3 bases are TGTGCCAAGTCCGGCGGGAGTGTGAACACCGGGGAG.